This is a list of T cell receptor beta chains from one sample in a study of esophageal squamous cell carcinoma under preoperative chemotherapy. TCRdb independently ran MiXCR on the PCR reads; one entry per CDR3 protein. The table lists approximately 19,000 distinct CDR3 sequences, more than 45% of them singletons. This sample was obtained from a patient given preoperative chemotherapy. The receptors here all came from a human donor with esophageal squamous cell carcinoma. The donor label of this sample is uncertain. The conserved cysteine and the conserved F or W are not part of the CDR3 here. Each record gives: V gene, clone size, CDR3 protein. The listing skips clone size in some rows; elsewhere it reads once, few, many or a size class.

V gene: TRBV27; clone size: NA; CDR3 protein: ASGGSGGRDPETQY
V gene: TRBV7-6; clone size: once; CDR3 protein: ASRLSSGPYNEQY
V gene: TRBV7-2; clone size: few; CDR3 protein: ASSLDTGQGAYEQF
V gene: TRBV7-2; clone size: NA; CDR3 protein: ACSPEETQT
V gene: TRBV27; clone size: NA; CDR3 protein: ASRSGGGVVGGGSTDTQY
V gene: TRBV12-3/TRBV12-4; clone size: few; CDR3 protein: ASSRAGLEQY
V gene: TRBV6-1; clone size: medium-sized; CDR3 protein: ASSGTSTGNEQF
V gene: TRBV6-1; clone size: few; CDR3 protein: ATSSKGLAGLEQY
V gene: TRBV11-3; clone size: NA; CDR3 protein: ASSQAAGPWAKDMQY
V gene: TRBV7-3; clone size: NA; CDR3 protein: ASSRLGTETQY
V gene: TRBV11-3; clone size: NA; CDR3 protein: ASSLGLAAYNEQF
V gene: TRBV12-3/TRBV12-4; clone size: many; CDR3 protein: ASVRGDYNTGELF
V gene: TRBV20-1; clone size: NA; CDR3 protein: SASDSGSLSYEQY
V gene: TRBV7-6; clone size: NA; CDR3 protein: ASSLGLGFSSYEQY
V gene: TRBV6-1; clone size: many; CDR3 protein: ASRQEADTQY
V gene: TRBV12-3/TRBV12-4; clone size: NA; CDR3 protein: ASGPDGVGTGALY
V gene: TRBV6-1; clone size: NA; CDR3 protein: ASSELRTYKEQF
V gene: TRBV7-2; clone size: NA; CDR3 protein: ASRARGGGSPETQY
V gene: TRBV11-3; clone size: NA; CDR3 protein: ASSLGGQVNNEQF
V gene: TRBV6-5; clone size: few; CDR3 protein: ASSYNQLTREQY
V gene: TRBV12-3/TRBV12-4; clone size: NA; CDR3 protein: ASSFTSGMYGF
V gene: TRBV20-1; clone size: NA; CDR3 protein: SAWVAILGTQY
V gene: TRBV7-9; clone size: medium-sized; CDR3 protein: ASSLARASGTYEQY
V gene: TRBV11-3; clone size: medium-sized; CDR3 protein: ASRDPGASYNEQF
V gene: TRBV10-2; clone size: few; CDR3 protein: ASSTSGSGNEQF
V gene: TRBV18; clone size: NA; CDR3 protein: ASSPLPQGADTQY
V gene: TRBV7-3; clone size: many; CDR3 protein: ASSSTRSAYNEQF
V gene: TRBV11-3; clone size: NA; CDR3 protein: GRGFGGSGTDTQY
V gene: TRBV6-2/TRBV6-3; clone size: NA; CDR3 protein: ASNAGATYEQY
V gene: TRBV24-1; clone size: medium-sized; CDR3 protein: ATSDPGLAGQETQY
V gene: TRBV7-2; clone size: once; CDR3 protein: ASSQRIPGANVLT
V gene: TRBV6-1; clone size: NA; CDR3 protein: ASSEGLGQIYEQY
V gene: TRBV6-1; clone size: NA; CDR3 protein: ASSGGGETQY
V gene: TRBV6-1; clone size: few; CDR3 protein: ASSLGVNTGALF
V gene: TRBV6-1; clone size: NA; CDR3 protein: ASTKRRGLTDTQY
V gene: TRBV7-7; clone size: large; CDR3 protein: ASKPKSGTGGFYNEQF
V gene: TRBV28; clone size: NA; CDR3 protein: ASSLPPGLPPETQY
V gene: TRBV7-3; clone size: NA; CDR3 protein: ASRNIPGNSYNEQF
V gene: TRBV12-3/TRBV12-4; clone size: NA; CDR3 protein: ASSPGDSNEQY
V gene: TRBV10-1; clone size: few; CDR3 protein: ASSETSGIEKTQY
V gene: TRBV6-1; clone size: NA; CDR3 protein: ASRVIAGGTDTQY
V gene: TRBV7-9; clone size: NA; CDR3 protein: ASSLGQKETQY
V gene: TRBV7-8; clone size: many; CDR3 protein: ASSLADEQY
V gene: TRBV6-1; clone size: NA; CDR3 protein: ASTQGARTEKQF
V gene: TRBV12-3/TRBV12-4; clone size: few; CDR3 protein: ASSLQTGLGTDTQY
V gene: TRBV7-2; clone size: many; CDR3 protein: ASSLGAGRIQETQY
V gene: TRBV27; clone size: NA; CDR3 protein: ASSPRDGGEPQH
V gene: TRBV7-7; clone size: few; CDR3 protein: ASSPRETRETQY
V gene: TRBV6-2/TRBV6-3; clone size: many; CDR3 protein: ASRLSTSGRHEQF
V gene: TRBV7-8; clone size: NA; CDR3 protein: GGRYEETQY
V gene: TRBV6-1; clone size: NA; CDR3 protein: ASTSGRTDTQY
V gene: TRBV6-1; clone size: NA; CDR3 protein: ASSDGGETQY
V gene: TRBV7-9; clone size: medium-sized; CDR3 protein: ASSSQTGSLGELF